The entry below describes one T cell receptor (beta chain). Individual cDNA molecules received unique molecular identifiers. MiXCR was run by TCRdb on the 5' RACE reads, yielding one entry per CDR3 protein. The sample consists of about 59,000 distinct CDR3 sequences, about 13% of them appearing once. Trimming took 3 bases from V and 7 from J, leaving 13 bases between them. Germline V gene sequence: CDR1 KGHSH, CDR2 LQKENI. This CDR3 region has 15 residues. This sample is part of a study of early T cells in non-severe SARS-CoV-2 infection. Overall study context: Chains were unpaired, as sequencing was done on bulk RNA from unsorted whole blood.

Sequences were derived from whole blood, sampled at baseline. This TCR derives from an adult who was a healthcare worker with PCR-confirmed SARS-CoV-2 infection or an uninfected control (not recorded which). The chain carries TRBV18 and TRBJ1-6; D gene ambiguous. CDR3 sequence reads: CASSPVGSGNSPLHF. CDR3 bases: TGTGCCAGCTCACCGGTAGGAAGCGGCAATTCACCCCTCCACTTT.